This T cell receptor beta chain derives from a study of a mutant IDH1 vaccine in newly diagnosed glioma (dated by TCRdb to the early 2020s). Context from the whole study: Patients were given eight vaccinations, in weeks 1, 3, 5, 7, 11, 15, 19 and 23, which matched visits V03 through V10. Longitudinal TCRB deep sequencing was done for 25 to 30 treated patients, wherever samples were available for exploratory analyses. Of the approximately 30 treated patients, about 62% were male and 37.5% were female, and the mean age was approximately 40 years. In the chemotherapy-containing groups, vaccination started alongside temozolomide cycles, whereas in patients who had radiotherapy alone it started 4-6 weeks after radiotherapy. Six visits were used for peripheral blood collection: V03 (baseline), V05, V07, V10, V12 and V13. Before enrollment, patients had received standard therapy of radiotherapy alone, temozolomide alone, or radiochemotherapy with temozolomide; most received the combination.

From the cysteine through the phenylalanine, the CDR3 covers 15 amino acids. Kept here is only the CDR3 DNA, which spans 45 bases and is read in frame from base 1. The V end gives up 6 bases and the J end 3 bases, leaving 7 bases in the junction not matched to a gene. In the germline V gene, CDR1 corresponds to MNHEY and CDR2 to SVGAGI. The library was generated by the immunoSEQ multiplex PCR assay. Following the manufacturer's protocol, the hsTCRB Kit was used to amplify rearranged TCR beta chain sequences. TCRB libraries were sequenced on an Illumina MiSeq. On the study's bioinformatics: The kit vendor's proprietary platform handled demultiplexing, trimming and gene mapping. Here the immuneACCESS table is served through TCRdb, limited to in-frame sequences with V and J called. Missing clones are a known gap in these copies; in checked studies unresolved V genes cover under half, and the rest lacks a known reason. D and trimming were read from the DNA, whereas the V and J calls and clone size are those reported in that table. The sample table holds 70,000 to 90,000 clones, of which 91% were seen once. In total, the top ten clones hold under 0.6% of the sample.

The time point label corresponds to: week 5, during vaccination. Each vaccine dose, consisting of 300 ug of a 20-mer mutant IDH1 peptide in Montanide, was administered subcutaneously with topical imiquimod. The donors had newly diagnosed IDH1-mutant astrocytomas of WHO grade 3 or 4 that showed loss of nuclear ATRX. The samples were drawn from NOA16, a multicentre, single-arm, open-label phase I trial in Germany that tested a mutant IDH1 peptide vaccine in humans for the first time. Genomic DNA for TCRB sequencing was isolated from EDTA blood with the DNeasy Blood and Tissue Kit. Comments on this clone: It lacks a known antigen. Qualities for individual bases were not recorded, and no much larger clone is one base off.

Beyond this particular receptor, the publication reports: Immune responses induced by the vaccine were seen in 90% to 95% of patients across multiple MHC alleles. Availability determined which PBMC samples were chosen for TCRB deep sequencing. Changes in the top peripheral T cell clonotypes picked up by TCRB sequencing did not appear to be linked to pseudoprogression. According to the authors, sample limitations meant that analyses of patient blood samples could not be reproduced.

This TCR was recovered from a woman between 50 and 59 years old with glioma. The sequence is built from TRBV6-5 and TRBJ2-7; a stretch of 11 junction bases matches TRBD1. The source was PBMCs, collected from a glioma patient whose treatment included an IDH1 peptide vaccine. The CDR3 protein sequence reads: CASRQLGQGDYEQYF. The DNA reads TGTGCCAGCAGACAACTGGGACAGGGGGACTACGAGCAGTACTTC.